This TCR beta chain is drawn from a study of blood T cell repertoires in COVID-19. This table comes from immunoSEQ multiplex PCR, and its TCRdb copy is limited to in-frame clones, with some not included. The data contain around 290,000 clones, roughly 91% of them seen just once; the ten biggest clones take up over 2%. In germline, CDR1 is SGHRS, CDR2 YFSETQ. V lost 0 bases, J lost 1 base, and 9 bases stayed unmatched. The CDR3 sequence is 18 residues long. The clonotype originates from a woman aged 55-69 years in a cohort exposed to, infected with or recovered from COVID-19 (not recorded which). Material: PBMCs or T cells enriched from blood (not recorded which). The rearrangement joins TRBV5-1 to TRBJ2-2; 7 nucleotides align to TRBD2. The CDR3 region has the DNA TGCGCCAGCAGCTTGGGCCGGGATCCTAGCGGGAACACCGGGGAGCTGTTTTTT. Translation: CASSLGRDPSGNTGELFF.